These 7 T cell receptor beta chains were sequenced from one sample in a study of control samples from healthy donors and cancer patients. Data came from immunoSEQ multiplex PCR; TCRdb stores just in-frame clones and leaves some out. This sample has about 120,000 clones, with over 90% found just once. Sequencing was done on a sample of blood. The source is a young man in good health.

This chain uses TRBV30 with TRBJ2-6; tentatively, D is TRBD1 (5 bases). The CDR3 is 17 amino acids. Germline CDR1 reads GTSNPN; CDR2 reads SVGIG (reference sequence). Between the trimmed V and J ends, which lost 3 bases and 5 bases, there was a span of 20 bases. The CDR3 DNA reads as TGTGCCTGGAGGGATCAGGGCCAGACCTTAAGGGCCAACGTCCTGACTTTC. Translated, it gives CAWRDQGQTLRANVLTF.

The gene calls are TRBV6-5 and TRBJ1-2; D unclear. Per the germline V gene, CDR1 is MNHEY and CDR2 is SVGAGI. CDR3 length: 12 amino acids. Trimming removed 6 bases from V and 5 bases from J, with 10 bases in between. For the CDR3, the DNA is TGTGCCAGCAGGGGAGACGGATATGGCTACACCTTC. It encodes CASRGDGYGYTF.

V and J are TRBV5-5 and TRBJ1-2; D remains ambiguous. The CDR3 is 14 residues long. V was cut by 3 bases and J by 2 bases, with 11 bases left in between. Germline V lookup: CDR1 SGHKS, CDR2 YYEKEE (reference sequence). CDR3: CASSSAAENYGYTF. Here the CDR3 DNA reads TGTGCCAGCAGCTCTGCGGCGGAAAACTATGGCTACACCTTC.

This clone showed up just a few times. V usage is TRBV5-7 and J usage is TRBJ2-7; no clear D. TRBV5-7 is an ORF, and what it does is uncertain. This CDR3 comprises 15 residues. Trimming removed 0 bases at V and 2 bases at J, with 12 bases between. The CDR3 DNA reads as TGTGCCAGCAGCTTGGTTTGGGCCGGACCCTACGAGCAGTACTTC. This encodes CASSLVWAGPYEQYF.

CDR3 in DNA: TGTGCCACCAGTGATTCTCCCTTCCATGGCTACACCTTC. Its protein is CATSDSPFHGYTF. The chain links TRBV24-1 to TRBJ1-2; no definite D call. This CDR3 comprises 13 residues. V was cut by 2 bases and J by 6 bases, with 9 bases left in between. Germline loops: CDR1 KGHDR, CDR2 SFDVKD.

This clone was observed a single time. The V and J genes are TRBV11-2 and TRBJ1-1; 8 nucleotides line up with TRBD1. The germline gives CDR1 SGHAT, CDR2 FQNNGV. V lost 5 bases, J lost 2 bases, and 7 bases stayed unmatched. CDR3 length: 15 amino acids. The CDR3 region is CASSTWGQANTEAFF. The CDR3 nucleotides read TGTGCCAGCAGCACCTGGGGACAGGCAAACACTGAAGCTTTCTTT.

The chain is built from TRBV19 and TRBJ2-1; TRBD2 might be the D (6 bases). This CDR3 has 20 amino acids. Trimming stripped 4 bases from V and 0 bases from J, with 25 bases between. Germline lookup yields CDR1 LNHDA and CDR2 SQIVND (reference sequence). DNA for the CDR3: TGTGCCAGTAGTACAGGCGCGGGGTGGATCCCCGTTAACTCCTACAATGAGCAGTTCTTC. This sequence encodes CASSTGAGWIPVNSYNEQFF.